A single sample gave rise to the 16 T cell receptor beta chains below, sequenced in a study of CD8 T cells in Susac syndrome. Reverse transcription of roughly 0.5 to 1 ug RNA used random hexamers. MiXCR, applied by TCRdb to the immunoSEQ multiplex PCR reads, yields one record per CDR3 protein. The table shows 70,000 to 95,000 distinct CDR3 sequences, with 94% occurring only once. The sequenced sample was CD8+ T cells from PBMCs. The source of these receptors is a human donor with Susac syndrome.

The chain couples TRBV4-1 to TRBJ2-7; D perhaps matches TRBD1 (6 bases). The CDR3 has 17 amino acids. Trimming removed 0 bases from V and 3 bases from J, with 18 bases in between. CDR1 and CDR2 from the germline V gene are MGHRA and YSYEKL. CDR3 sequence: CASSQDFRQAVGYEQYF. The CDR3 coding sequence is TGCGCCAGCAGCCAAGATTTTAGACAGGCGGTCGGCTACGAGCAGTACTTC.

The rearrangement joins TRBV20-1 to TRBJ2-5, with TRBD2 matching 14 bases. After removal of 0 bases from V and 5 bases from J, the junction contained 17 bases not matched to a gene. The CDR3 runs 20 residues. Germline CDR1 and CDR2: DFQATT and SNEGSKA (reference sequence). The CDR3: CSARELGTSGGPGPGETQYF. In DNA, the CDR3 is TGCAGTGCTAGAGAGCTCGGGACTAGCGGGGGACCAGGACCCGGGGAGACCCAGTACTTC.

The chain is built from TRBV29-1 and TRBJ2-1; D is possibly TRBD1 (5 bases). Germline-derived CDR1 and CDR2 are SQVTM and ANQGSEA. The ends were cut back, 0 bases at V and 4 bases at J, with 16 bases in the middle. The CDR3 has 16 residues. The CDR3 is CSVEDMGMGQYNEQFF. Written as DNA, the CDR3 is TGCAGCGTTGAAGATATGGGTATGGGGCAGTACAATGAGCAGTTCTTC.

The chain has TRBV5-4 and TRBJ1-1; TRBD1 might be the D (5 bases). Trimming cost V 1 base and J 1 base, with 8 bases left between them. CDR3 length: 14 residues. CDR1 SGHNT and CDR2 YYREEE come from the germline V gene (reference sequence). CDR3 coding DNA: TGTGCCAGCAGCTTGAGGGGTCGGAACACTGAAGCTTTCTTT. As protein: CASSLRGRNTEAFF.

The sample holds one count of this clonotype. The genes are TRBV5-6 and TRBJ1-2; TRBD1 is a possible D gene (5 bases). Deletions cut 4 bases from V and 4 bases from J, with 17 bases between. Germline CDR1 is SGHDT and CDR2 is YYEEEE. CDR3 length: 15 amino acids. In DNA form, the CDR3 reads TGTGCCAGCAGCCTACCCATACAGGACCTCTATGGCTACACCTTC. It encodes CASSLPIQDLYGYTF.

This clonotype was seen only once. J is TRBJ2-7 and V is TRBV28, with 11 bases identical to TRBD2. Germline assignment: CDR1 MDHEN and CDR2 SYDVKM. CDR3 length: 14 residues. V gave up 10 bases and J gave up 4 bases; unmatched junction bases: 9. The CDR3 sequence is CATQFTSGSYEQYF. In DNA, the CDR3 is TGTGCCACCCAGTTTACTAGCGGGAGTTACGAGCAGTACTTC.

As regards this clonotype: Germline and junction disagree at one end, which may indicate a read error. The chain couples TRBV5-6 to TRBJ2-7, with D possibly TRBD2 on 7 matching bases. The length of the CDR3 is 14 residues. Germline V gene lookup returns CDR1 SGHDT and CDR2 YYEEEE. In DNA form, the CDR3 reads TGTGCCAGCAACTTGCGGGGGCGCAGCAACGAGCAGTACTTC. This translates into CASNLRGRSNEQYF. Drawing the rest from reference TRBV5-6 and TRBJ2-7, the complete variable domain is DAGVTQSPTHLIKTRGQQVTLRCSPKSGHDTVSWYQQALGQGPQFIFQYYEEEERQRGNFPDRFSGHQFPNYSSELNVNALLLGDSALYLCASNLRGRSNEQYFGPGTRLTVT.

The chain joins TRBV7-9 to TRBJ1-4, with a tentative D call TRBD1 (5 bases). The CDR3 is 15 amino acids. V was trimmed by 3 bases and J by 7 bases, leaving 15 bases between them. The germline V gene encodes CDR1 SEHNR and CDR2 FQNEAQ (reference sequence). The CDR3 sequence: CASSLNQGMSEKLFF. DNA of the CDR3: TGTGCCAGCAGCTTGAATCAGGGAATGAGTGAAAAACTGTTTTTT.

The chain joins TRBV12-3 or TRBV12-4 to TRBJ2-3; D is uncertain. CDR3 size: 12 residues. The V end was cut by 7 bases, the J end by 8 bases, with 13 bases between. The CDR3 nucleotides read TGTGCCAGCACCCTCTCCCTCGGTACGCAGTATTTT. Translation gives CASTLSLGTQYF.

This chain connects TRBV10-2 to TRBJ2-5; D gene ambiguous. Germline V gives CDR1 WSHSY, CDR2 SAAADI. This CDR3 comprises 14 residues. V lost 1 base and J 1 base, leaving 7 bases between the germline ends. The CDR3 region is CASSEWIPQETQYF. The CDR3 DNA is TGCGCCAGCAGTGAGTGGATACCCCAAGAGACCCAGTACTTC.

The CDR3 region has the DNA TGTGCCAGCAGTTACATGCTCGGAGGGGGCTCCTACGAGCAGTACTTC. This gives the protein CASSYMLGGGSYEQYF. This rearrangement joins TRBV6-5 to TRBJ2-7; D may match TRBD1 or TRBD2 (6 bases each). The CDR3 totals 16 residues. V lost 2 bases and J lost 0, with 14 bases in between. CDR1 is MNHEY, CDR2 SVGAGI, per germline.

This chain joins TRBV4-2 and TRBJ2-5; no firm D call. Trimming took 0 bases from V and 5 from J, leaving 10 bases between them. The CDR3 spans 14 residues. Germline V gene data show CDR1 as LGHNA and CDR2 as YNFKEQ. CDR3 protein: CASSQDQNLETQYF. Here the CDR3 DNA reads TGTGCCAGCAGCCAAGATCAAAACTTGGAGACCCAGTACTTC.

The J gene is TRBJ2-2, the V gene TRBV28; D is possibly TRBD1 or TRBD2 (5 bases each). CDR1 and CDR2 from the germline V gene are MDHEN and SYDVKM. This CDR3 has 14 amino acids. Between the trimmed V and J ends, which lost 3 bases and 3 bases, there was a span of 8 bases. The CDR3 nucleotides read TGTGCCAGCAGTTTGATGGGGGACACCGGGGAGCTGTTTTTT. This gives the protein CASSLMGDTGELFF.

This clonotype has just one count. This chain joins TRBV6-5 and TRBJ2-3; 7 bases fit TRBD2. CDR3 size: 15 residues. Germline values: CDR1 MNHEY, CDR2 SVGAGI. The J segment lost 2 bases and the V segment lost 2 bases, leaving 4 bases of the junction unmatched. In nucleotides, the CDR3 is TGTGCCAGCAGTTACAGTCGGGGGGACACAGATACGCAGTATTTT. Protein product: CASSYSRGDTDTQYF.

The CDR3 region is CASSQGLTRGLLWEQFF. The CDR3 DNA follows: TGTGCCAGCAGCCAAGGACTGACCAGGGGGCTACTATGGGAGCAGTTCTTC. The chain is built from TRBV14 and TRBJ2-1, with 8 bases that match TRBD1. The CDR3 contains 17 residues. CDR1 and CDR2 (germline): SGHDN, FVKESK. V gave up 1 base and J gave up 10 bases; unmatched junction bases: 15.

The rearrangement uses TRBV7-9 and TRBJ2-7, with 10 bases aligning to TRBD2. The CDR3 has 15 residues. CDR1 is SEHNR and CDR2 is FQNEAQ in the germline V gene (reference sequence). The V and J ends lost 1 base and 6 bases, in that order; junction bases with no gene match: 6. The CDR3 protein is CASSLVLAGSSEQYF. The CDR3 DNA reads TGTGCCAGCAGCTTAGTACTAGCGGGATCCAGCGAGCAGTACTTC.